This passage covers 27 T cell receptor beta chains from one sample sequenced in a study of blood T cell repertoires in COVID-19. TCRdb's copy holds only in-frame clones and misses some; the assay was immunoSEQ multiplex PCR. This sample has 50,000 to 65,000 clones, with 85% found just once. Sequenced input: peripheral blood. Receptor source: a human donor in a cohort sampled during active COVID-19.

This rearrangement joins TRBV29-1 to TRBJ1-1; D uncertain. This CDR3 is 14 amino acids long. Germline lookup yields CDR1 SQVTM and CDR2 ANQGSEA. The V end was cut by 3 bases, the J end by 0 bases, with 11 bases between. The CDR3 DNA reads as TGCAGCGTTGAGGACTCGATCATGAACACTGAAGCTTTCTTT. This sequence encodes CSVEDSIMNTEAFF.

The gene calls are TRBV11-3 and TRBJ2-1, with 10 positions matching TRBD1. Trimming took 4 bases from V and 0 from J; bases not matched to a gene: 6. This CDR3 comprises 17 residues. Germline V gene sequence: CDR1 SGHNT, CDR2 YENEEA. The CDR3 here is CASSSGQGSPSYNEQFF. DNA of the CDR3: TGTGCCAGCAGCTCGGGACAGGGGTCCCCCTCCTACAATGAGCAGTTCTTC. Combining the CDR3 with reference TRBV11-3 and TRBJ2-1 gives the whole variable domain EAGVVQSPRYKIIEKKQPVAFWCNPISGHNTLYWYLQNLGQGPELLIRYENEEAVDDSQLPKDRFSAERLKGVDSTLKIQPAELGDSAVYLCASSSGQGSPSYNEQFFGPGTRLTVL.

V is TRBV28 and J is TRBJ1-2; TRBD1 matches at 9 bases. The CDR3 contains 14 residues. Germline-derived CDR1 and CDR2 are MDHEN and SYDVKM. V shed 8 bases and J 8 bases; nucleotides not matched to a gene: 12. CDR3 in amino acids: CASAPTGGASGYTF. DNA of the CDR3: TGTGCCAGCGCCCCAACAGGGGGCGCGTCGGGCTACACCTTC.

The gene calls are TRBV24-1 and TRBJ2-7; 10 nucleotides match TRBD1. V gave up 1 base and J gave up 0 bases; unmatched junction bases: 2. Looked up from germline, CDR1 is KGHDR and CDR2 is SFDVKD. The CDR3 runs to 16 residues. The CDR3 sequence: CATSDFRDRGSYEQYF. The CDR3 nucleotides read TGTGCCACCAGTGATTTTAGGGACAGGGGCTCCTACGAGCAGTACTTC.

The chain links TRBV29-1 to TRBJ2-3, with 14 positions matching TRBD2. The CDR3 extends over 17 amino acids. Germline CDR1 is SQVTM and CDR2 is ANQGSEA. The junction had 8 bases not matched to a gene; V was cut back by 5 bases and J by 1 base. The CDR3 loop is CSVPRGLAGAGTDTQYF. Here the CDR3 DNA reads TGCAGCGTTCCCCGGGGACTAGCGGGAGCTGGCACAGATACGCAGTATTTT.

V usage is TRBV7-9 and J usage is TRBJ2-1, with TRBD1 matching 8 bases. J gave up 0 bases and V 5 bases, and 6 bases lay outside the gene matches. In germline, CDR1 is SEHNR, CDR2 FQNEAQ (reference sequence). The length of the CDR3 is 16 residues. CDR3 bases: TGTGCCAGCAGCCATGGACAGGGTAGCTCCTACAATGAGCAGTTCTTC. It is translated as CASSHGQGSSYNEQFF.

The chain is built from TRBV10-3 and TRBJ2-1; tentative D call: TRBD2 (8 bases). Trimming removed 0 bases at V and 5 bases at J, with 14 bases between. CDR3 length: 16 amino acids. Germline CDR1 reads ENHRY; CDR2 reads SYGVKD. CDR3 in DNA: TGTGCCATCAGTGAGTCGCGGGGGGACAGTAACAATGAGCAGTTCTTC. It encodes CAISESRGDSNNEQFF.

The genes are TRBV28 and TRBJ2-7; TRBD2 agrees at 8 bases. After removal of 4 bases from V and 7 bases from J, the junction contained 12 bases not matched to a gene. The CDR3 has 15 amino acids. CDR1 MDHEN and CDR2 SYDVKM come from the germline V gene. CDR3 sequence reads: CASSSAAGGEGEQYF. Written as DNA, the CDR3 is TGTGCCAGCAGTTCTGCGGCGGGGGGTGAGGGAGAGCAGTACTTC.

The CDR3 nucleotides read TGTGCCAGCTCACCATCCGGGACAGAAGGTCAGCCCCAGCATTTT. Translating gives CASSPSGTEGQPQHF. The chain combines TRBV18 with TRBJ1-5; 7 bases line up with TRBD1. The CDR3 contains 15 residues. V trimming: 2 bases; J trimming: 6 bases; junction bases outside the gene matches: 7. The germline CDR1 and CDR2 sequences are KGHSH and LQKENI.

This chain connects TRBV30 to TRBJ2-6; 10 bases are shared with TRBD1. V dropped 6 bases and J dropped 1; count of bases not matched to a gene: 12. Germline CDR1 and CDR2: GTSNPN and SVGIG (reference sequence). CDR3 length equals 18 residues. The CDR3: CACLRDRGLFSGANVLTF. The CDR3 nucleotides are TGTGCCTGTCTACGAGACAGGGGGCTATTTTCTGGGGCCAACGTCCTGACTTTC.

The chain carries TRBV2 and TRBJ2-3; TRBD2 matches 7 bases. Germline CDR1 is SNHLY and CDR2 is FYNNEI. CDR3 size: 14 residues. V shed 6 bases, J shed 4 bases, and the junction held 7 bases outside the gene matches. The CDR3 bases are TGTGCCAGCAGACTGAGGGCGGGGGCAGATACGCAGTATTTT. The encoded protein is CASRLRAGADTQYF.

V gene TRBV6-2 or TRBV6-3 combines with J gene TRBJ2-3; 9 bases are a match to TRBD2. Germline trimming cut 5 bases from V and 1 base from J; bases unmatched to any gene: 4. The CDR3 is 15 amino acids. Germline V gene lookup returns CDR1 MNHEY and CDR2 SVGEGT. The CDR3 loop is CASSGLARRTDTQYF. CDR3 bases: TGTGCCAGCAGTGGACTAGCGAGACGCACAGATACGCAGTATTTT.

The V and J genes are TRBV25-1 and TRBJ1-2, with D possibly TRBD1 on 6 matching bases. This CDR3 contains 15 residues. With 7 bases removed from V and 5 bases from J, the gap between germline ends came to 20 bases. CDR1 is MGHDK, CDR2 SYGVNS, per germline. The CDR3 protein is CASNPKDRRAYGYTF. The DNA of the CDR3 is TGTGCCAGCAACCCTAAAGACAGGCGGGCGTATGGCTACACCTTC.

This clone appeared once. The rearrangement links TRBV10-3 to TRBJ2-7; 7 nucleotides agree with TRBD1. Trimming took 3 bases from V and 5 from J; bases not matched to a gene: 13. The CDR3 runs 16 residues. Germline lookup yields CDR1 ENHRY and CDR2 SYGVKD. DNA of the CDR3: TGTGCCATCAGTGAACTAGTCACAGGGGAGTCCCACGAGCAGTACTTC. The encoded protein is CAISELVTGESHEQYF.

The rearrangement joins TRBV5-4 to TRBJ1-2; tentatively, D is TRBD1 (5 bases). CDR3 length: 13 amino acids. The germline V gene has CDR1 SGHNT and CDR2 YYREEE (reference sequence). Between the trimmed V and J ends, which lost 0 bases and 8 bases, there was a span of 11 bases. This chain's CDR3 is CASSLGGVQGYTF. CDR3 coding DNA: TGTGCCAGCAGCTTGGGGGGGGTGCAAGGCTACACCTTC. Together with reference TRBV5-4 and TRBJ1-2, the CDR3 gives the full variable domain: ETGVTQSPTHLIKTRGQQVTLRCSSQSGHNTVSWYQQALGQGPQFIFQYYREEENGRGNFPPRFSGLQFPNYSSELNVNALELDDSALYLCASSLGGVQGYTFGSGTRLTVV.

The chain has TRBV15 and TRBJ1-5; TRBD1 matches 7 bases. The CDR3 runs to 14 residues. Losses at the gene ends were 3 bases for V and 6 bases for J; bases not matched to a gene: 5. CDR1 is LNHNV and CDR2 is YYDKDF in the germline V gene (reference sequence). This CDR3 reads CATSSDRVGQPQHF. CDR3 in DNA: TGTGCCACCAGCAGCGACAGGGTGGGTCAGCCCCAGCATTTT.

The gene calls are TRBV12-3 or TRBV12-4 and TRBJ1-1, with 7 bases identical to TRBD1. Trimming took 6 bases from V and 0 from J; bases not matched to a gene: 1. The CDR3 is made up of 13 amino acids. The CDR3 nucleotides are TGTGCCAGCAGGGGACAGTTGAACACTGAAGCTTTCTTT. Translation: CASRGQLNTEAFF.

The genes are TRBV27 and TRBJ2-1, with 8 bases fitting TRBD2. With 2 bases clipped from V and 3 bases from J, the junction kept 3 bases outside the gene matches. The CDR3 consists of 15 residues. Germline V gene sequence: CDR1 MNHEY, CDR2 SMNVEV (reference sequence). DNA for the CDR3: TGTGCCAGCAGTTTACGGGAGGGGAACTACAATGAGCAGTTCTTC. Amino acid sequence: CASSLREGNYNEQFF.

The chain recombines TRBV5-1 with TRBJ2-6; D unresolved. The ends were cut back, 0 bases at V and 4 bases at J, with 8 bases in the middle. Germline V gives CDR1 SGHRS, CDR2 YFSETQ. There are 15 residues in the CDR3. Here the CDR3 reads CASSLGPLGANVLTF. In DNA form, the CDR3 reads TGCGCCAGCAGCTTGGGCCCACTCGGGGCCAACGTCCTGACTTTC.

The chain recombines TRBV18 with TRBJ2-2; 7 bases are a match to TRBD1. Germline-derived CDR1 and CDR2 are KGHSH and LQKENI. The CDR3 runs 17 residues. Trimming took 0 bases from V and 4 from J; bases not matched to a gene: 8. The CDR3 spells CASSPPGQIMSTGELFF. Written as DNA, the CDR3 is TGTGCCAGCTCACCACCGGGACAGATTATGAGCACCGGGGAGCTGTTTTTT.

The rearrangement uses TRBV7-2 and TRBJ2-7; the D gene is possibly TRBD2 (6 bases). The CDR3 covers 14 residues. Trimming left V 9 bases short and J 4 bases short, with 19 bases between. Per the germline V gene, CDR1 is SGHTA and CDR2 is FQGNSA. CDR3 DNA: TGTGCCAGTCGAGTAGGAGGGGACCGTTACGAGCAGTACTTC. This encodes CASRVGGDRYEQYF.

This clone was seen just once. The V gene is TRBV6-5, the J gene TRBJ1-2; tentatively, D is TRBD1 (6 bases). CDR1 is MNHEY, CDR2 SVGAGI, per germline. With 7 bases removed from V and 7 bases from J, the gap between germline ends came to 19 bases. The CDR3 consists of 14 residues. CDR3: CASIIPGTNVGYTF. The CDR3 DNA is TGTGCCAGCATCATCCCCGGGACAAATGTTGGCTACACCTTC.

The chain is built from TRBV28 and TRBJ2-3, with D perhaps TRBD2 (6 bases). The CDR3 has 15 residues. Deletions cut 4 bases from V and 7 bases from J, with 18 bases between. Looked up from germline, CDR1 is MDHEN and CDR2 is SYDVKM. CDR3 DNA: TGTGCCAGCAGTTCCGGGACTTTAGGAGGAAATACGCAGTATTTT. It translates to CASSSGTLGGNTQYF.

The chain uses TRBV12-5 and TRBJ2-1; 7 positions match TRBD1. J gave up 4 bases and V 7 bases, and 7 bases lay outside the gene matches. Germline V gene lookup returns CDR1 LGHNT and CDR2 FRNRAP. The CDR3 spans 14 residues. CDR3 coding DNA: TGTGCTAGTGCCCCCCGGGACAGTTACAATGAGCAGTTCTTC. Translating it yields CASAPRDSYNEQFF. Full variable domain (missing parts from reference TRBV12-5 and TRBJ2-1): DARVTQTPRHKVTEMGQEVTMRCQPILGHNTVFWYRQTMMQGLELLAYFRNRAPLDDSGMPKDRFSAEMPDATLATLKIQPSEPRDSAVYFCASAPRDSYNEQFFGPGTRLTVL.

The chain links TRBV15 to TRBJ1-2, with D maybe TRBD1 (6 bases). The V end was cut by 0 bases, the J end by 5 bases, with 10 bases between. The CDR3 runs to 14 residues. Germline V gene data show CDR1 as LNHNV and CDR2 as YYDKDF (reference sequence). CDR3 loop: CATSREIGQYGYTF. The CDR3 DNA reads TGTGCCACCAGCAGAGAGATCGGACAGTATGGCTACACCTTC.

The rearrangement uses TRBV6-6 and TRBJ1-6; 7 bases fit TRBD1. Losses at the gene ends were 5 bases for V and 2 bases for J; bases not matched to a gene: 9. CDR3 length: 17 residues. Germline V gene lookup returns CDR1 MNHNY and CDR2 SVGAGI (reference sequence). The CDR3 region is CASSPRQGQTYNSPLHF. The CDR3 bases are TGTGCCAGCAGTCCTCGACAGGGACAAACCTATAATTCACCCCTCCACTTT.

The gene calls are TRBV5-6 and TRBJ1-3, with D unclear. CDR1 is SGHDT, CDR2 YYEEEE, per germline. Trimming removed 1 base from V and 4 bases from J, with 15 bases in between. The CDR3 loop spans 16 amino acids. Here the CDR3 reads CASSLIGGGLGNTIYF. The CDR3 DNA reads as TGTGCCAGCAGCTTGATAGGAGGAGGGCTCGGAAACACCATATATTTT.